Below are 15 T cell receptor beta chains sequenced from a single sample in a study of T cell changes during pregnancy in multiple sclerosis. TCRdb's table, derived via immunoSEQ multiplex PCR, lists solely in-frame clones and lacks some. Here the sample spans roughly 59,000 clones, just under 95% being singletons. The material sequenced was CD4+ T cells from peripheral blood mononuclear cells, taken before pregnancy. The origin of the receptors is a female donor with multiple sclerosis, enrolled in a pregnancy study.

CDR3 loop: CASSPTSVKETQYF. The DNA for the CDR3 is TGTGCCAGCAGTCCTACTAGCGTGAAAGAGACCCAGTACTTC. The chain is built from TRBV2 and TRBJ2-5; TRBD2 aligns across 7 bases. This CDR3 is built from 14 residues. J gave up 3 bases and V 5 bases, and 6 bases lay outside the gene matches. Germline loops: CDR1 SNHLY, CDR2 FYNNEI. Using reference TRBV2 and TRBJ2-5 for the parts outside the CDR3, the full variable domain is EPEVTQTPSHQVTQMGQEVILRCVPISNHLYFYWYRQILGQKVEFLVSFYNNEISEKSEIFDDQFSVERPDGSNFTLKIRSTKLEDSAMYFCASSPTSVKETQYFGPGTRLLVL.

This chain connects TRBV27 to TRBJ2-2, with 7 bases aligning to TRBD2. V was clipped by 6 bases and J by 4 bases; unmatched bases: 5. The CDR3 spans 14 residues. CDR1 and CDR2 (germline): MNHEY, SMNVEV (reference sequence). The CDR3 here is CASRDRGVTGELFF. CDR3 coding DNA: TGTGCCAGCAGGGATCGGGGGGTCACCGGGGAGCTGTTTTTT.

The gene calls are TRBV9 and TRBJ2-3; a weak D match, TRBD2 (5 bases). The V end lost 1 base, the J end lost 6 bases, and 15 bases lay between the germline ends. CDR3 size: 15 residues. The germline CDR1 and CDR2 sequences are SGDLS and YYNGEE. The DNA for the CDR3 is TGTGCCAGCAGCGTACGTGGACGGTGGGAGGATACGCAGTATTTT. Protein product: CASSVRGRWEDTQYF.

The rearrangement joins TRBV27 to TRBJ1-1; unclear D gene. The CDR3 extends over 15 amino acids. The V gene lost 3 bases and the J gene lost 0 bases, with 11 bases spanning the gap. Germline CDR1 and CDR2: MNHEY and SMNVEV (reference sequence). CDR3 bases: TGTGCCAGCAGTTTCAATCAGGATCTGAACACTGAAGCTTTCTTT. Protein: CASSFNQDLNTEAFF.

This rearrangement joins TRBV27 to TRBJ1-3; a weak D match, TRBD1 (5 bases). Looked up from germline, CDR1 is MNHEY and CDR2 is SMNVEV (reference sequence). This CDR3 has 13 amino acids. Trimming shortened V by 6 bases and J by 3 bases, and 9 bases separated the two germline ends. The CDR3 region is CASSRTFGNTIYF. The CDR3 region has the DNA TGTGCCAGCAGCCGGACATTTGGAAACACCATATATTTT.

Here the CDR3 DNA reads TGCGCCAGCAGCGTGCAGGGCGACGAGCAGTACTTC. It translates to CASSVQGDEQYF. The V and J genes are TRBV5-1 and TRBJ2-7; perhaps TRBD1 as D (5 bases). The CDR3 is 12 amino acids. Germline V gives CDR1 SGHRS, CDR2 YFSETQ. V was trimmed by 4 bases and J by 5 bases, leaving 10 bases between them.

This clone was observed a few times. CDR3 sequence (DNA): TGTGCCAGCAGGAAACCCGGGACAGCGGCCACTGAAGCTTTCTTT. Encoded protein: CASRKPGTAATEAFF. The rearrangement uses TRBV6-5 and TRBJ1-1, with 7 bases matching TRBD1. V gave up 6 bases and J gave up 4 bases; unmatched junction bases: 11. This CDR3 spans 15 amino acids. Per the germline V gene, CDR1 is MNHEY and CDR2 is SVGAGI.

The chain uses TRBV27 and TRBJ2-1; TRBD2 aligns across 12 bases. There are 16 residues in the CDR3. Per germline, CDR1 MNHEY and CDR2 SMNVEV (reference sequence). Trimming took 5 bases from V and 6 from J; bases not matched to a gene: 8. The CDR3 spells CASSPIRTSGINEQFF. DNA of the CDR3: TGTGCCAGCAGTCCGATCCGGACTAGCGGGATCAATGAGCAGTTCTTC.

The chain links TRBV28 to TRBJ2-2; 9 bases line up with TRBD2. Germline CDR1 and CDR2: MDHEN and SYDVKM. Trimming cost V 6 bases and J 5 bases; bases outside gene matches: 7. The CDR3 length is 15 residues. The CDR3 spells CASRGSGSRTGELFF. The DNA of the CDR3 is TGTGCCAGCAGGGGTAGCGGGAGTCGAACCGGGGAGCTGTTTTTT. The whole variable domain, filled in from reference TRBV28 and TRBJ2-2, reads DVKVTQSSRYLVKRTGEKVFLECVQDMDHENMFWYRQDPGLGLRLIYFSYDVKMKEKGDIPEGYSVSREKKERFSLILESASTNQTSMYLCASRGSGSRTGELFFGEGSRLTVL.

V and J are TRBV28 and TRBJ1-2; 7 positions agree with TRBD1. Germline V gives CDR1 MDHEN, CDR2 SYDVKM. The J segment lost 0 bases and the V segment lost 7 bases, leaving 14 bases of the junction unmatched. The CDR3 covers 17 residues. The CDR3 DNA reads TGTGCCAGCACCTCACCCGGGGCAGGGGGAGCTAACTATGGCTACACCTTC. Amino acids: CASTSPGAGGANYGYTF.

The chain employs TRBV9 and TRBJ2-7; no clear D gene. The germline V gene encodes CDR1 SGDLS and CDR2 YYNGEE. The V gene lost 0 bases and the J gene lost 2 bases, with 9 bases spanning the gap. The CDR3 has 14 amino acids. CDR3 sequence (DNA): TGTGCCAGCAGCGTAGTGGGCTCCACCTACGAGCAGTACTTC. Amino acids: CASSVVGSTYEQYF.

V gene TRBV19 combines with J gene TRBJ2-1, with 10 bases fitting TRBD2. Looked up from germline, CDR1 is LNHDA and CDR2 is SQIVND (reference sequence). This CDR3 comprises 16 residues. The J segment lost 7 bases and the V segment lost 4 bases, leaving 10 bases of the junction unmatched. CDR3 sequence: CASSTYKREGDNEQFF. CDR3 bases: TGTGCCAGTAGTACCTATAAGCGGGAGGGAGATAATGAGCAGTTCTTC. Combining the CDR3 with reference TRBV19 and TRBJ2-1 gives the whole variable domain DGGITQSPKYLFRKEGQNVTLSCEQNLNHDAMYWYRQDPGQGLRLIYYSQIVNDFQKGDIAEGYSVSREKKESFPLTVTSAQKNPTAFYLCASSTYKREGDNEQFFGPGTRLTVL.

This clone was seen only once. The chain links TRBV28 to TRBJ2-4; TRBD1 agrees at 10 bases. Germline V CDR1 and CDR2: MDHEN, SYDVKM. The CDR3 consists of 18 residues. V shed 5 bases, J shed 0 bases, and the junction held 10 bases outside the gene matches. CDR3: CASSRSGQGIIAKNIQYF. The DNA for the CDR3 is TGTGCCAGCAGTCGCTCGGGACAGGGGATTATAGCCAAAAACATTCAGTACTTC. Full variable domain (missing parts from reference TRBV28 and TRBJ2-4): DVKVTQSSRYLVKRTGEKVFLECVQDMDHENMFWYRQDPGLGLRLIYFSYDVKMKEKGDIPEGYSVSREKKERFSLILESASTNQTSMYLCASSRSGQGIIAKNIQYFGAGTRLSVL.

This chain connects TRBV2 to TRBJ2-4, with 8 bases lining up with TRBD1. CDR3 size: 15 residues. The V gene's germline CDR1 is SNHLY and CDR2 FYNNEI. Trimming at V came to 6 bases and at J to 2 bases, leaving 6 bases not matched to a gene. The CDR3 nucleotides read TGTGCCAGCAGAGAGCAGGGGGCACCCAAAAACATTCAGTACTTC. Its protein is CASREQGAPKNIQYF.

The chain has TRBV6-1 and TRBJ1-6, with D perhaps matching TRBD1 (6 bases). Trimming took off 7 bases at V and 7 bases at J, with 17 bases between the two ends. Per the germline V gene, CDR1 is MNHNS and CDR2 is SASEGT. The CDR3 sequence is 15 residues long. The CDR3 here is CASNLQGNGNSPLHF. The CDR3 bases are TGTGCCAGCAACCTACAGGGTAACGGAAATTCACCCCTCCACTTT.